These 24 T cell receptor beta chains came from one sample sequenced in a study of OX40 agonist ivuxolimab in advanced cancers. Libraries were prepared by immunoSEQ multiplex PCR; TCRdb keeps only in-frame clonotypes and omits some of them. Among under 80,000 clones listed, 85% to 95% were seen once. Sequencing used CD4+ or CD8+ T cells sorted from blood, obtained in a trial of the OX40 agonist ivuxolimab. The receptors derive from an adult with an advanced solid tumor such as melanoma, head and neck, liver or kidney cancer.

V usage is TRBV27 and J usage is TRBJ2-1, with 9 nucleotides matching TRBD2. From germline, CDR1 is MNHEY and CDR2 SMNVEV (reference sequence). V was pared by 8 bases and J by 4 bases, with 6 bases of the junction left unmatched. This CDR3 comprises 14 residues. CDR3: CASALAGSYNEQFF. The CDR3, as DNA: TGTGCCAGCGCTCTAGCGGGATCATACAATGAGCAGTTCTTC.

The chain employs TRBV30 and TRBJ2-3; D not certain. Trimming left V 0 bases short and J 5 bases short, with 9 bases between. Germline loops: CDR1 GTSNPN, CDR2 SVGIG (reference sequence). This CDR3 spans 13 amino acids. As DNA, the CDR3 is TGTGCCTGGAGTGTTAGGTGGCGAGATACGCAGTATTTT. Its protein product is CAWSVRWRDTQYF. The full variable domain, in which reference TRBV30 and TRBJ2-3 provide the parts outside the CDR3, is SQTIHQWPATLVQPVGSPLSLECTVEGTSNPNLYWYRQAAGRGLQLLFYSVGIGQISSEVPQNLSASRPQDRQFILSSKKLLLSDSGFYLCAWSVRWRDTQYFGPGTRLTVL.

The chain is built from TRBV7-2 and TRBJ2-3; 7 nucleotides match TRBD1. Germline assignment: CDR1 SGHTA and CDR2 FQGNSA. The CDR3 has 17 amino acids. The V segment lost 2 bases and the J segment 2 bases; nucleotides outside the gene matches: 10. The CDR3 region has the DNA TGTGCCAGCAGCTTACCTGGGACAGCGATTCCCACAGATACGCAGTATTTT. Its translation is CASSLPGTAIPTDTQYF. The entire variable domain, with the rest obtained from reference TRBV7-2 and TRBJ2-3, is as follows: GAGVSQSPSNKVTEKGKDVELRCDPISGHTALYWYRQSLGQGLEFLIYFQGNSAPDKSGLPSDRFSAERTGGSVSTLTIQRTQQEDSAVYLCASSLPGTAIPTDTQYFGPGTRLTVL.

The chain recombines TRBV9 with TRBJ2-6; D tentatively fits TRBD1 or TRBD2 (6 bases each). This CDR3 spans 15 amino acids. Trimming shortened V by 1 base and J by 2 bases, and 7 bases separated the two germline ends. The germline V gene encodes CDR1 SGDLS and CDR2 YYNGEE. CDR3 DNA: TGTGCCAGCAGCGTAAGGGGGGCTGGGGCCAACGTCCTGACTTTC. Residues: CASSVRGAGANVLTF.

Written as DNA, the CDR3 is TGCGCCAGCAGCCAAGGACTCGGGGGCTCTTCCTACAATGAGCAGTTCTTC. This sequence encodes CASSQGLGGSSYNEQFF. The V and J genes are TRBV4-3 and TRBJ2-1, with D possibly being TRBD1 or TRBD2 (6 bases each). This CDR3 has 17 amino acids. The germline V and J ends were trimmed by 1 base and 1 base, with 14 bases remaining between them. Germline CDR1 LGHNA, CDR2 YSLEER.

This chain links TRBV7-2 with TRBJ2-7; D not resolved. Germline V gives CDR1 SGHTA, CDR2 FQGNSA. Deletions cut 0 bases from V and 2 bases from J, with 8 bases between. This CDR3 contains 14 residues. The CDR3 DNA sequence: TGTGCCAGCAGCTTAGCAGGGCCCACCTACGAGCAGTACTTC. Residues: CASSLAGPTYEQYF.

The J gene is TRBJ2-7, the V gene TRBV7-9, with 9 positions matching TRBD1. The trim removed 4 bases at V and 5 bases at J, leaving 15 bases unmatched. This CDR3 has 17 amino acids. Looked up from germline, CDR1 is SEHNR and CDR2 is FQNEAQ (reference sequence). CDR3 sequence reads: CASSSRDRALGNHEQYF. As DNA, the CDR3 is TGTGCCAGCAGCTCCCGGGACAGGGCCCTTGGGAACCACGAGCAGTACTTC.

The chain links TRBV27 to TRBJ2-1, with D perhaps matching TRBD1 or TRBD2 (5 bases each). The CDR3 covers 14 residues. Deletions cut 5 bases from V and 5 bases from J, with 13 bases between. Germline V lookup: CDR1 MNHEY, CDR2 SMNVEV (reference sequence). CDR3 sequence: CASSARDPNNEQFF. The DNA of the CDR3 is TGTGCCAGCAGTGCCCGGGACCCCAACAATGAGCAGTTCTTC.

The chain joins TRBV28 to TRBJ1-2; D gene ambiguous. Looked up from germline, CDR1 is MDHEN and CDR2 is SYDVKM. This CDR3 is built from 15 residues. The V and J ends lost 2 bases and 5 bases respectively, with 15 bases between them. CDR3 nucleotide sequence: TGTGCCAGCAGTTTAAACGGGGATTCGAGATATGGCTACACCTTC. This translates into CASSLNGDSRYGYTF.

The genes are TRBV4-1 and TRBJ2-1; tentative D call: TRBD1 (5 bases). V gave up 4 bases and J gave up 10 bases, with 11 bases separating them. Germline CDR1 and CDR2: MGHRA and YSYEKL. The CDR3 length is 12 residues. Here the CDR3 DNA reads TGCGCCAGCAGCCGCGGCCCAGGGGAGCAGTTCTTC. Encoded protein: CASSRGPGEQFF.

Worth noting for this clone: Within the sample, other DNA sequences also encode this same CDR3. The J gene is TRBJ1-1, the V gene TRBV29-1; no clear D gene. The CDR3 spans 10 residues. Per the germline V gene, CDR1 is SQVTM and CDR2 is ANQGSEA. V was cut by 4 bases and J by 4 bases, with 4 bases left in between. CDR3 DNA sequence: TGCAGCGTTGGGGGCACTGAAGCTTTCTTT. Its protein product is CSVGGTEAFF.

The chain employs TRBV29-1 and TRBJ1-1, with D possibly being TRBD1 (6 bases). This CDR3 has 14 residues. With 7 bases removed from V and 0 bases from J, the gap between germline ends came to 15 bases. Germline CDR1 reads SQVTM; CDR2 reads ANQGSEA. CDR3 bases: TGCAGCGACAACTCAGGGGCGGTGAACACTGAAGCTTTCTTT. Its protein is CSDNSGAVNTEAFF.

The chain carries TRBV29-1 and TRBJ2-7, with TRBD2 matching over 13 bases. From germline, CDR1 is SQVTM and CDR2 ANQGSEA. CDR3 length equals 16 residues. Germline trimming cut 4 bases from V and 3 bases from J; bases unmatched to any gene: 9. The CDR3 protein is CSVVSGLAGVGYEQYF. The CDR3 DNA sequence: TGCAGCGTTGTCTCAGGACTAGCGGGAGTCGGCTACGAGCAGTACTTC.

The gene calls are TRBV28 and TRBJ1-5; D ambiguous. The CDR3 covers 14 residues. Germline lookup yields CDR1 MDHEN and CDR2 SYDVKM. The V end lost 1 base, the J end lost 7 bases, and 11 bases lay between the germline ends. This CDR3 is CASSLLSMSQPQHF. The DNA for the CDR3 is TGTGCCAGCAGTTTATTGTCCATGAGCCAGCCCCAGCATTTT.

This chain links TRBV4-1 with TRBJ2-1, with D unclear. The V gene's germline CDR1 is MGHRA and CDR2 YSYEKL. The CDR3 is 14 residues long. Trimming left V 3 bases short and J 1 base short, with 7 bases between. DNA of the CDR3: TGCGCCAGCAGCCAGGGATTTTCCTACAATGAGCAGTTCTTC. This gives the protein CASSQGFSYNEQFF.

This clone was recorded only once. The chain combines TRBV10-3 with TRBJ2-3; the D gene is possibly TRBD2 (6 bases). With 2 bases removed from V and 2 bases from J, the gap between germline ends came to 17 bases. The V gene's germline CDR1 is ENHRY and CDR2 SYGVKD. The CDR3 sequence is 17 residues long. DNA for the CDR3: TGTGCCATCAGTGAGGAGCTCGGGGGAGGTCCCACAGATACGCAGTATTTT. Encoded protein: CAISEELGGGPTDTQYF.

CDR3 residues: CASSRDRGTGELFF. CDR3 DNA sequence: TGTGCCAGCAGTAGGGACAGGGGGACCGGGGAGCTGTTTTTT. This chain connects TRBV11-3 to TRBJ2-2; 11 bases agree with TRBD1. CDR3 length: 14 amino acids. Germline trimming cut 6 bases from V and 5 bases from J; bases unmatched to any gene: 2. The germline gives CDR1 SGHNT, CDR2 YENEEA.

The CDR3 loop reads CASSLGGNTEAFF. DNA of the CDR3: TGTGCCAGCAGCTTAGGTGGGAACACTGAAGCTTTCTTT. The chain combines TRBV11-2 with TRBJ1-1; D is uncertain. This CDR3 is 13 amino acids long. Germline loops: CDR1 SGHAT, CDR2 FQNNGV. V was cut by 1 base and J by 1 base, with 4 bases left in between.

This chain links TRBV19 with TRBJ1-1; possibly TRBD1 for D (5 bases). CDR3 length: 13 amino acids. Trimming pared 4 bases from V and 6 bases from J, leaving 12 bases between. The germline V gene has CDR1 LNHDA and CDR2 SQIVND (reference sequence). The DNA for the CDR3 is TGTGCCAGTAGTACCTTCCAGGGTGCTGAAGCTTTCTTT. Residues: CASSTFQGAEAFF.

V and J are TRBV19 and TRBJ1-5, with D unresolved. The CDR3 spans 15 residues. Germline V gene data show CDR1 as LNHDA and CDR2 as SQIVND (reference sequence). Trimming took off 2 bases at V and 3 bases at J, with 11 bases between the two ends. CDR3: CASSIQQIDNQPQHF. CDR3 in DNA: TGTGCCAGTAGTATACAACAGATTGACAATCAGCCCCAGCATTTT. The variable domain in full, completed from reference TRBV19 and TRBJ1-5, reads DGGITQSPKYLFRKEGQNVTLSCEQNLNHDAMYWYRQDPGQGLRLIYYSQIVNDFQKGDIAEGYSVSREKKESFPLTVTSAQKNPTAFYLCASSIQQIDNQPQHFGDGTRLSIL.

For the CDR3, the DNA is TGTGCCAGCAGTTTATCTCGGGGGTTGGGCTACGAGCAGTACTTC. This translates into CASSLSRGLGYEQYF. The rearrangement joins TRBV27 to TRBJ2-7, with a weak D call TRBD2 (6 bases). V lost 0 bases and J 3 bases, leaving 12 bases between the germline ends. Germline V lookup: CDR1 MNHEY, CDR2 SMNVEV (reference sequence). The CDR3 is made up of 15 amino acids.

The count of this clone is one. This chain joins TRBV7-2 and TRBJ2-5; D is unresolved. From germline, CDR1 is SGHTA and CDR2 FQGNSA. With 3 bases removed from V and 5 bases from J, the gap between germline ends came to 4 bases. The CDR3 is 11 residues long. The CDR3 DNA reads as TGTGCCAGCAGCTTTTGGGAGACCCAGTACTTC. This sequence encodes CASSFWETQYF.

The chain joins TRBV19 to TRBJ1-1; D is undetermined. CDR1 and CDR2 from the germline V gene are LNHDA and SQIVND (reference sequence). The CDR3 runs 12 residues. Trimming took off 7 bases at V and 1 base at J, with 7 bases between the two ends. CDR3 amino acids: CASNEGNTEAFF. The DNA of the CDR3 is TGTGCCAGTAATGAGGGGAACACTGAAGCTTTCTTT.

The gene calls are TRBV13 and TRBJ1-2, with 9 bases lining up with TRBD1. The CDR3 is 14 residues long. The V gene end was trimmed by 2 bases and the J gene end by 5 bases; junction bases not matched to a gene: 3. From germline, CDR1 is PRHDT and CDR2 FYEKMQ (reference sequence). The CDR3 sequence is CASSLRTGVYGYTF. The CDR3 nucleotides are TGTGCCAGCAGCTTAAGGACAGGGGTTTATGGCTACACCTTC.